The clone carrying this T cell receptor (beta chain) was seen a single time. Its antigen is not identified. After removal of 4 bases from V and 6 bases from J, the junction contained 7 bases not matched to a gene. CDR3 length: 14 residues. Germline V CDR1 and CDR2: SGHRS, YFSETQ. TCRdb's table, derived via immunoSEQ multiplex PCR, lists solely in-frame clones and lacks some. This table has more than 6,000 clones, about 63% appearing once. The data are from a study of coeliac disease. Study observations and caveats: Only 1 of 6 controls, but 9 of 18 coeliac samples, showed published gliadin-specific TRB sequences. In active celiac disease, intraepithelial and lamina propria TRB and TRG repertoires were less clonal than controls. Most TRB amino acid sequences occurred in only one sample.

The V gene is TRBV5-1, the J gene TRBJ2-7, with TRBD1 matching over 10 bases. The sample comprised lamina propria lymphocytes from the gut. This TCR came from a woman aged 18-29 years with active celiac disease. Here the CDR3 DNA reads TGCGCCAGCAGCCTCGGGACAGGGGAATCCGAGCAGTACTTC. Protein: CASSLGTGESEQYF.